These 30 T cell receptor beta chains share one sample of origin, sequenced in a study of molecular identifiers for immune sequencing clone quantification. TCRdb reprocessed the PCR reads with MiXCR, giving one entry per CDR3 protein. The sample shows 60,000 to 80,000 distinct CDR3 sequences, 15% to 20% of them seen only once. The sequencing input was naive CD8+ T cells from blood, with Jurkat cell RNA spiked in. Stated subset: FACS-sorted CD8+CD4-CCR7+CD45RA+ naive T cells. All receptors derive from a human donor in good health. Some libraries in this study had Jurkat cell RNA spiked in.

This clonotype was detected ten times or more. The chain links TRBV6-1 to TRBJ2-7; 8 bases map to TRBD2. This CDR3 is 17 amino acids long. Germline V gene sequence: CDR1 MNHNS, CDR2 SASEGT. V gave up 3 bases and J gave up 6 bases; unmatched junction bases: 16. The CDR3 region has the DNA TGTGCCAGCAGTGATATATCCCAGCGGGAGAGTTTTTTCGAGCAGTACTTC. It encodes CASSDISQRESFFEQYF.

Comment on this clonotype: A junction boundary mismatches the germline segment, possibly from a read error. This chain links TRBV2 with TRBJ2-7; 13 bases agree with TRBD2. The CDR3 has 16 residues. Germline loops: CDR1 SNHLY, CDR2 FYNNEI. Here the CDR3 reads CAGSPRTSGSIYEQYF. For the CDR3, the DNA is TGTGCCGGCAGTCCACGGACTAGCGGGAGTATCTACGAGCAGTACTTC.

This sequence joins TRBV6-4 and TRBJ1-2; TRBD1 matches 7 bases. Germline-derived CDR1 and CDR2 are MRHNA and SNTAGT. V shed 7 bases, J shed 5 bases, and the junction held 13 bases outside the gene matches. The CDR3 consists of 15 residues. The CDR3 sequence is CASTSYRDSFYGYTF. In DNA, the CDR3 is TGTGCCAGCACTTCATACCGGGACAGCTTTTATGGCTACACCTTC.

This clonotype was detected many times. J is TRBJ2-5 and V is TRBV20-1; D uncertain. CDR3 length equals 16 residues. V lost 2 bases, J lost 3 bases, and 19 bases lay in between. CDR1 DFQATT and CDR2 SNEGSKA come from the germline V gene (reference sequence). The CDR3 DNA is TGCAGTGCTAGAACTCTCGCGTCCGCTACTAAAGAGACCCAGTACTTC. Protein product: CSARTLASATKETQYF.

In its sample, this clonotype was seen many times. V and J are TRBV28 and TRBJ1-5; D remains unclear. Germline V lookup: CDR1 MDHEN, CDR2 SYDVKM. Trimming removed 2 bases from V and 0 bases from J, with 8 bases in between. The CDR3 sequence is 15 residues long. CDR3 protein: CASSLMDLSNQPQHF. For the CDR3, the DNA is TGTGCCAGCAGTTTAATGGACCTTAGCAATCAGCCCCAGCATTTT. The variable domain in full, with the rest retrieved from reference TRBV28 and TRBJ1-5, is DVKVTQSSRYLVKRTGEKVFLECVQDMDHENMFWYRQDPGLGLRLIYFSYDVKMKEKGDIPEGYSVSREKKERFSLILESASTNQTSMYLCASSLMDLSNQPQHFGDGTRLSIL.

As regards this clonotype: A much larger clonotype is one base distant, so this may be a read error. The V call is TRBV5-3, the J call TRBJ1-1; D gene uncertain. TRBV5-3 is an ORF; its function is uncertain. This CDR3 has 15 residues. CDR3 residues: CASSLNWTPNTVAFF. CDR3 coding DNA: TGTGCCAGCAGCTTGAACTGGACTCCGAACACTGTAGCTTTCTTT.

With regard to this clonotype: A junction end diverges from the germline sequence, so it may reflect a read error. V gene TRBV27 combines with J gene TRBJ2-3; D unclear. This CDR3 is built from 12 residues. CDR1 is MNHEY, CDR2 SMNVEV, per germline (reference sequence). CDR3 region: CACSLSWGTQYF. CDR3 nucleotides: TGTGCCTGCAGTTTAAGTTGGGGTACGCAATATTTT.

This clonotype was counted between two and nine times. The V and J genes are TRBV19 and TRBJ2-2; the D is unclear. Trimming removed 3 bases at V and 2 bases at J, with 7 bases between. Per germline, CDR1 LNHDA and CDR2 SQIVND (reference sequence). The CDR3 has 14 amino acids. The chain's CDR3 is CASSIRHNTGELFF. DNA of the CDR3: TGTGCCAGTAGTATTAGGCATAACACCGGGGAGCTGTTTTTT.

This clonotype came up many times. The chain recombines TRBV5-1 with TRBJ2-1, with 9 bases that match TRBD2. V gave up 0 bases and J gave up 5 bases; unmatched junction bases: 3. Germline CDR1 and CDR2: SGHRS and YFSETQ. CDR3 length equals 15 residues. In DNA form, the CDR3 reads TGCGCCAGCAGCTTGGGGCTAGCGGGGAACAATGAGCAGTTCTTC. Protein product: CASSLGLAGNNEQFF.

This clonotype showed up many times. The chain has TRBV6-2 or TRBV6-3 and TRBJ1-1; possible D gene TRBD1, 5 bases. Per germline, CDR1 MNHEY and CDR2 SVGEGT. V lost 0 bases and J 3 bases, leaving 8 bases between the germline ends. There are 14 residues in the CDR3. CDR3 coding DNA: TGTGCCAGCAGTTACTCAGCAGGGTACACTGAAGCTTTCTTT. It yields the protein CASSYSAGYTEAFF.

With regard to this clonotype: Possible read error: a much larger clone is one base away. The V call is TRBV24-1, the J call TRBJ1-1, with TRBD1 as a possible D gene (6 bases). The ends were cut back, 4 bases at V and 1 base at J, with 12 bases in the middle. The CDR3 spans 15 residues. Germline V gene lookup returns CDR1 KGHDR and CDR2 SFDVKD. The CDR3 is CATSEHREGNTEAFF. In nucleotides, the CDR3 is TGTGCCACCAGTGAACACAGGGAAGGGAACACTGAAGCTTTCTTT.

This clonotype showed up just a few times. V gene TRBV5-6 combines with J gene TRBJ1-1; D is possibly TRBD1 (5 bases). The CDR3 is 14 residues long. V gave up 3 bases and J gave up 5 bases, with 14 bases separating them. The V gene's germline CDR1 is SGHDT and CDR2 YYEEEE. CDR3 sequence reads: CASSSTGTYTEAFF. Here the CDR3 DNA reads TGTGCCAGCAGCTCAACCGGGACCTATACTGAAGCTTTCTTT.

Concerning this clonotype itself: Sequence at one end of the junction differs from germline and may be a read error. The V and J genes are TRBV9 and TRBJ2-3; D is undetermined. The CDR3 length is 15 residues. Germline V gene lookup returns CDR1 SGDLS and CDR2 YYNGEE. CDR3 DNA sequence: TGTGTCAGCAGCGTATCTGGATCTAGCACAGATACGCAGTATTTT. Translating it yields CVSSVSGSSTDTQYF.

As regards this clonotype: A much larger clonotype is one base distant, so this may be a read error. V is TRBV24-1 and J is TRBJ2-1; D uncertain. Trimming shortened V by 2 bases and J by 8 bases, and 12 bases separated the two germline ends. Germline CDR1 reads KGHDR; CDR2 reads SFDVKD. The CDR3 is 14 residues long. CDR3 protein: CATSDSYGSDEQFF. The CDR3 DNA reads as TGTGCCACCAGTGATTCATACGGGTCCGATGAGCAGTTCTTC.

This clonotype has ten or more counts. The V gene is TRBV29-1, the J gene TRBJ1-3; no reliable D call. This CDR3 has 11 amino acids. V dropped 7 bases and J dropped 3 bases, with 7 bases sitting between them. Germline V gene data show CDR1 as SQVTM and CDR2 as ANQGSEA. CDR3 residues: CSAPVGNTIYF. The CDR3, as DNA: TGCAGCGCCCCCGTTGGAAACACCATATATTTT.

In this sample, this clonotype turned up a few times. The chain links TRBV2 to TRBJ2-4; D ambiguous. The CDR3 covers 15 residues. Germline V gene data show CDR1 as SNHLY and CDR2 as FYNNEI. With 6 bases removed from V and 4 bases from J, the gap between germline ends came to 16 bases. CDR3 sequence: CASRYTIAAKNIQYF. The CDR3 nucleotides are TGTGCCAGCAGGTACACGATAGCCGCAAAAAACATTCAGTACTTC.

There are many counts of this clonotype. The V and J genes are TRBV2 and TRBJ2-2, with D perhaps TRBD1 or TRBD2 (5 bases each). CDR1 and CDR2 from the germline V gene are SNHLY and FYNNEI. The V and J ends lost 6 bases and 4 bases respectively, with 15 bases between them. This CDR3 is 15 amino acids long. CDR3 bases: TGTGCCAGCAGACCCCGGGGACCAACCACCGGGGAGCTGTTTTTT. This gives the protein CASRPRGPTTGELFF.

As regards this clonotype: This clone may be a read error of a much larger clone one base away. The chain carries TRBV7-9 and TRBJ2-5; D is unresolved. Germline CDR1 SEHNR, CDR2 FQNEAQ (reference sequence). The CDR3 spans 16 residues. The CDR3 nucleotides read TGTGCCAGCGGCTTATCAGGACCCCTCCTCCAAGAGACCCAGTACTTC. This translates into CASGLSGPLLQETQYF.

This clonotype occurred many times. The chain links TRBV27 to TRBJ1-1; possibly TRBD1 for D (5 bases). Trimming cost V 2 bases and J 0 bases, with 16 bases left between them. CDR1 is MNHEY and CDR2 is SMNVEV in the germline V gene (reference sequence). This CDR3 has 17 amino acids. CDR3 loop: CASSLGPSRGLNTEAFF. The CDR3 DNA reads TGTGCCAGCAGTTTAGGACCTTCGAGGGGACTGAACACTGAAGCTTTCTTT.

This clonotype was seen repeatedly, ten times or more. The CDR3 nucleotides read TGTGCCAGCAGCTTGGCGAGGTTGAATGGAGAGGGGACTGAAGCTTTCTTT. This codes for CASSLARLNGEGTEAFF. The J gene is TRBJ1-1, the V gene TRBV7-6; D is possibly TRBD1 (5 bases). The V gene's germline CDR1 is SGHVS and CDR2 FNYEAQ. The length of the CDR3 is 17 residues. Trimming removed 3 bases from V and 5 bases from J, with 22 bases in between. The variable domain in full, completed from reference TRBV7-6 and TRBJ1-1, reads GAGVSQSPRYKVTKRGQDVALRCDPISGHVSLYWYRQALGQGPEFLTYFNYEAQQDKSGLPNDRFSAERPEGSISTLTIQRTEQRDSAMYRCASSLARLNGEGTEAFFGQGTRLTVV.

This clonotype was observed many times. The chain's CDR3 is CSVWVAGTSGNIQYF. The CDR3 DNA follows: TGCAGCGTTTGGGTGGCCGGGACTAGCGGGAACATTCAGTACTTC. The V call is TRBV29-1, the J call TRBJ2-4; 12 nucleotides match TRBD2. This CDR3 region has 15 residues. Unmatched junction bases numbered 9, after V lost 5 bases and J lost 7 bases. CDR1 SQVTM and CDR2 ANQGSEA come from the germline V gene.

This clonotype was observed many times. The chain uses TRBV27 and TRBJ1-6; D is undetermined. This CDR3 is built from 13 residues. V was shortened by 2 bases and J by 13 bases, with 12 bases between the two germline ends. Germline CDR1 and CDR2: MNHEY and SMNVEV (reference sequence). The CDR3 region has the DNA TGTGCCAGCAGTTTAGTCGGAGGGTACCCCCTCCACTTT. This sequence encodes CASSLVGGYPLHF.

For this clonotype: A much larger clone differs by one base, so this may be a read error. J is TRBJ1-4 and V is TRBV2, with TRBD1 as a possible D gene (5 bases). The CDR3 runs 13 residues. From germline, CDR1 is SNHLY and CDR2 FYNNEI. The chain's CDR3 is CASTGGTSEKLFF. The CDR3, as DNA: TGTGCCAGCACGGGAGGGACTAGTGAAAAACTGTTTTTT.

In its sample, this clonotype was seen many times. The genes are TRBV30 and TRBJ1-1; D unclear. Germline assignment: CDR1 GTSNPN and CDR2 SVGIG (reference sequence). With 1 base removed from V and 10 bases from J, the gap between germline ends came to 10 bases. This CDR3 comprises 11 residues. For the CDR3, the DNA is TGTGCCTGGAGTGACGGGTTGGGAGCTTTCTTT. Amino acid sequence: CAWSDGLGAFF.

This clonotype was observed many times. This chain uses TRBV29-1 with TRBJ2-7, with D possibly matching TRBD2 (6 bases). V lost 6 bases and J 4 bases, leaving 10 bases between the germline ends. Germline CDR1 reads SQVTM; CDR2 reads ANQGSEA. The CDR3 runs 11 residues. In DNA, the CDR3 is TGCAGCGTCCGTCGGGGGTACGAGCAGTACTTC. Translating gives CSVRRGYEQYF.

This clonotype came up a few times. The rearrangement joins TRBV27 to TRBJ2-1; 8 positions match TRBD2. Per germline, CDR1 MNHEY and CDR2 SMNVEV (reference sequence). The CDR3 runs 17 residues. V trimming: 2 bases; J trimming: 4 bases; junction bases outside the gene matches: 10. Here the CDR3 DNA reads TGTGCCAGCAGTTTAGCGGGGGGCAGAATTCCGTACAATGAGCAGTTCTTC. Its protein is CASSLAGGRIPYNEQFF.

This clonotype came up many times. The chain employs TRBV27 and TRBJ2-3; 11 bases fit TRBD2. CDR3 size: 16 residues. Germline values: CDR1 MNHEY, CDR2 SMNVEV (reference sequence). V gave up 7 bases and J gave up 5 bases; unmatched junction bases: 11. CDR3 loop: CASTQILAGGIDTQYF. As DNA, the CDR3 is TGTGCCAGCACCCAGATTCTAGCGGGAGGAATAGATACGCAGTATTTT.

This clonotype came up many times. This chain links TRBV4-1 with TRBJ1-5, with TRBD1 identical over 8 bases. This CDR3 comprises 15 residues. The junction had 4 bases not matched to a gene; V was cut back by 2 bases and J by 4 bases. CDR1 and CDR2 (germline): MGHRA, YSYEKL. The CDR3: CASSQNRGSNQPQHF. CDR3 sequence (DNA): TGCGCCAGCAGCCAAAACAGGGGGAGTAATCAGCCCCAGCATTTT.

The J gene is TRBJ2-1, the V gene TRBV19; D is unresolved. The CDR3 extends over 13 amino acids. V lost 6 bases and J 4 bases, leaving 10 bases between the germline ends. The germline CDR1 and CDR2 sequences are LNHDA and SQIVND (reference sequence). CDR3 sequence (DNA): TGTGCCAGTAGCGCCACCCCATACAATGAGCAGTTCTTC. Encoded protein: CASSATPYNEQFF.

As concerns this clonotype: A much larger clone lies one base from this, so it may be a read error. The chain uses TRBV5-3 and TRBJ2-7; 7 nucleotides match TRBD2. TRBV5-3 is placed among ORFs of uncertain function. The CDR3 loop spans 15 amino acids. The CDR3, as DNA: TGTGCCAGCAGGCCTGCTAGCGGTTCCTCCTACGAGCGGTACTTC. It specifies CASRPASGSSYERYF.